This TCR beta chain derives from a study of blood T cell repertoires in COVID-19. The protocol was immunoSEQ multiplex PCR, while the TCRdb copy is restricted to in-frame clones and leaves out a portion. The top ten clones hold roughly 4.5% of a sample with under 350,000 clones, around 84% of them seen once. This CDR3 is 19 amino acids long. V lost 10 bases, J lost 0 bases, and 20 bases stayed unmatched. Germline-derived CDR1 and CDR2 are LNHDA and SQIVND (reference sequence). Membership in each cohort depended on participant-reported clinical history. Cohort 3 donors were reported recovered after two negative PCRs, clearance, or symptom resolution.

The genes are TRBV19 and TRBJ2-1; 8 bases are a match to TRBD2. The clonotype was recovered from a young man who had recovered from COVID-19. Sample: PBMCs or T cells enriched from blood (not recorded which). Here the CDR3 DNA reads TGTGCCACTAACCATCGGGAGGGCCTCCAAAAGGACTCCTACAATGAGCAGTTCTTC. Protein sequence: CATNHREGLQKDSYNEQFF.